Listed here is a single TCR beta chain. Its antigen is still unknown. No quality values exist for individual bases; no much larger clone is one base distant. These data belong to a study of blood T cell repertoires in COVID-19 (dated by TCRdb to the early 2020s). As for the study more broadly: Collaborator samples came from the United States, Italy and Spain and covered acute and convalescent phases of COVID-19. The material from the prospective study consisted of cDNA or gDNA derived from T cells, B-cell-depleted T cells, or PBMCs. The dataset comprised deeply sampled blood TCRbeta repertoires from subjects exposed to, actively infected with, or recovered from COVID-19. A freely available public database, intended as a resource for researchers studying the immune response to SARS-CoV-2, is where the repertoires were released. The samples were drawn from two sources: the first 160 participants of the ongoing ImmuneRACE study, and over 950 subjects contributed by 6 global collaborators. Sample metadata almost always included a de-identified subject ID, COVID-19 status, age in years and sex. Where HLA class I and class II types were available, the types were taken from metadata supplied by the sample provider, not from assay-based typing.

One collaborating source in Seattle enrolled patients while the patients were actively infected and followed the patients over time throughout the course of disease. Collaborating institutions collected whole blood in K2EDTA tubes following their own protocols. For TCRbeta analysis, collaborators shipped samples in one of three forms: frozen whole blood, isolated PBMCs, or DNA extracted from either of those sample types. TCRbeta CDR3 regions were amplified from genomic DNA by means of the immunoSEQ Assay, a bias-controlled multiplex PCR. The authors' analysis ran thus. Nucleated cell counts per sample were estimated from amplification of reference gene primers within the assay. To quantify the absolute abundance of each unique TCRbeta CDR3 rearrangement, sequence reads were collapsed and filtered. For each sample, productive Simpson clonality was calculated as the square root of Simpson's diversity index over productive rearrangements. Sourced from immuneACCESS, this table was stored by TCRdb with only in-frame sequences that have V and J called. A share of the clones is absent; for the studies checked, an unresolved V gene accounts for under half, and the remainder has no known explanation. The V and J calls and clone size are taken from that table; D and trimming were inferred from the DNA. This sample gives 350,000 to 450,000 clones in total; around 87% of them show up just once. Of the sample, about 2.1% falls within the top ten clones.

The research as a whole found: How much clinical and demographic metadata was included differed by source and by participant, and the metadata was provided uncurated.

There are 16 amino acids in the CDR3, from cysteine to phenylalanine inclusive. Only the CDR3 part of the read is kept: 48 bases, read in frame from the first base. As encoded in the germline V gene, CDR1 is SGHRS while CDR2 is YFSETQ. V is pruned by 3 bases and J by 9 bases, leaving 17 bases of the junction without a gene match. The V and J segments used are TRBV5-1 and TRBJ2-7; TRBD2 agrees with 8 junctional bases. The sequence was collected from a woman aged 60-75 years with COVID-19, enrolled during active disease. The sequenced sample was peripheral blood. The nucleotide sequence reads TGCGCCAGCAGCTCGGCTGGTTCCGGGACTAGGAATGCGCAGTACTTC. Its amino acids are CASSSAGSGTRNAQYF. Here the CDR3 is joined to the reference TRBV5-1 and TRBJ2-7 genes, and the full variable domain is: KAGVTQTPRYLIKTRGQQVTLSCSPISGHRSVSWYQQTPGQGLQFLFEYFSETQRNKGNFPGRFSGRQFSNSRSEMNVSTLELGDSALYLCASSSAGSGTRNAQYFGPGTRLTVT.